The source of this TCR beta chain is a study of T cell responses to AZD1222 COVID-19 vaccine (dated by TCRdb to the early 2020s). Study-wide context: AZD1222 recipients given second doses at about 4 weeks or at about 12 weeks were pooled, since spike-specific TCR depth and breadth were not found to differ between the two schedules. A total of under 250 trial participants underwent TCR sequencing, of whom nearly 210 had received two doses of AZD1222 and 26 had received two doses of the MenACWY control vaccine. Trial participants were enrolled by age into 18-55, 56-69 and 70-plus year subgroups, with roughly 160, 29 and 62 TCR-sequenced participants respectively. Study-wide findings and limitations: In the small 56-69-year group, the increase in depth fell short of significance, most likely because of low power. Participants were mostly white British, with more females than males. The authors suggested clonal diversity may have been underestimated. Vaccine-associated CD4 TCRs spanned the whole spike protein, with dominant responses in regions 160-218 and 743-854. Epitopes outside the regions mutated in the B.1.351 and B.1.1.7 variants were reportedly recognized by nearly half of the unique spike-specific TCRs. Because no day 14 peak-response samples were available, repertoires were characterized only after the peak T cell response. Conclusions about previously exposed vaccinees are limited, since just six AZD1222 recipients were seropositive for SARS-CoV-2 at baseline. Spike-specific TCR breadth and depth rose significantly after two AZD1222 doses compared with day 0 and with MenACWY recipients.

The sample's time point label, decoded: baseline before first vaccination. Vaccinee samples were obtained from the UK trials COV001 and COV002, which included a single-blind randomized controlled phase 2/3 trial of AZD1222 (ChAdOx1 nCoV-19) in healthy adults. Trial participant PBMC samples were collected at day 0 and day 28 after the second dose for TCRbeta chain sequencing. The CDR3 regions of human TCRbeta chains were analyzed by immunosequencing. Processing in the source paper ran as follows. TCRs in the repertoires were matched against a reference library of SARS-CoV-2-specific TCRs that had been generated with the MIRA antigen-specificity platform. Breadth was defined as the fraction of unique TCRs that were SARS-CoV-2-associated, and depth was defined as the fraction of total T cells that were SARS-CoV-2-associated. Each spike-specific TCR was assigned to its reactive spike region and to a CD4 or CD8 class using the MIRA data. Log10-transformed breadth and depth values were compared by one-way ANOVA with Sidak's multiple comparisons tests. TCRdb retrieved this table from immuneACCESS and kept in-frame rearrangements only. Not all clones are present; in checked studies, unresolved V genes account for under half, and no reason is known for the remainder. V and J calls and clone size are copied from that table; D and trimming were computed from the DNA. Here the sample has under 130,000 clones; 88% occur a single time. Clones ranked in the top ten supply less than 9.5% of the sample.

This clone was detected a few times. Its recognized antigen is unknown. Within one base of it there is no much larger clone, and no base qualities were kept. From the germline V gene (reference sequence), CDR1 is SEHNR and CDR2 is FQNEAQ. The CDR3, from cysteine to phenylalanine, totals 15 residues. Only CDR3 DNA is held: 45 bases, read in frame from base 1. V loses 2 bases, J loses 0 bases, and the germline ends lie 10 bases apart. The rearranged segments are TRBV7-9 and TRBJ1-1; TRBD1 is a weak D gene call, 6 bases matching. The clonotype comes from an adult in good health. Sequenced material: peripheral blood, taken on day 0 of AZD1222 vaccination. The CDR3 has the sequence CASSLTQGLNTEAFF. The nucleotide sequence reads TGTGCCAGCAGCTTAACGCAGGGGCTGAACACTGAAGCTTTCTTT.